This T cell receptor (beta chain) was found in a study of T cell changes during pregnancy in multiple sclerosis. Trimming removed 3 bases from V and 6 bases from J, with 7 bases in between. Per the germline V gene, CDR1 is SGHVS and CDR2 is FQNEAQ. The CDR3 has 12 amino acids. Method: immunoSEQ multiplex PCR; TCRdb's copy keeps in-frame clones and lacks some. The sample lists some 60,000 clones, about 90% seen once, with 2.5% to 3% in the top ten. The chain couples TRBV7-8 to TRBJ2-3, with D hard to call. The receptor was derived from a female donor in good health, enrolled as a control in a pregnancy study. Source: peripheral blood, taken in the second trimester of pregnancy. The CDR3: CASSFSRDTQYF. DNA for the CDR3: TGTGCCAGCAGCTTTAGTCGGGATACGCAGTATTTT.